These 23 T cell receptor beta chains originate from one sample sequenced in a study of T-cell reconstitution after alpha-beta-depleted transplantation in children. Unique molecular identifiers were built into the TCRbeta library. MiXCR was run by TCRdb on the PCR reads, yielding one entry per CDR3 protein. The repertoire holds about 260,000 distinct CDR3 sequences, with just under 8.5% as singletons. The source material was PBMCs, mostly from graft donor cells, sampled 180 days after TCRalphabeta/CD19-depleted stem cell transplant. The receptors shown here come from a male patient younger than 18 who had a stem cell transplant for acute lymphoblastic leukemia, so the T cells may come from the graft donor.

This clonotype was picked up many times. The chain combines TRBV28 with TRBJ2-3; 7 nucleotides agree with TRBD1. From germline, CDR1 is MDHEN and CDR2 SYDVKM. The V segment lost 3 bases and the J segment 0 bases; nucleotides outside the gene matches: 3. The CDR3 has 15 amino acids. This CDR3 is CASSFRGPSTDTQYF. The CDR3 DNA follows: TGTGCCAGCAGTTTTAGGGGGCCTAGCACAGATACGCAGTATTTT.

In this sample, this clonotype turned up a few times. J is TRBJ2-1 and V is TRBV5-8; 7 positions agree with TRBD2. This CDR3 has 15 amino acids. Germline CDR1 SGHTS, CDR2 YDEGEE. V gave up 2 bases and J gave up 4 bases; unmatched junction bases: 6. The CDR3 coding sequence is TGTGCCAGCAGCTTTCGTGGGAGGGTTTACAATGAGCAGTTCTTC. This codes for CASSFRGRVYNEQFF.

This clonotype was recorded at least ten times. The chain has TRBV6-1 and TRBJ2-2; D not resolved. Germline V gene sequence: CDR1 MNHNS, CDR2 SASEGT. The CDR3 is 14 amino acids. Trimming left V 6 bases short and J 3 bases short, with 11 bases between. DNA of the CDR3: TGTGCCAGCAGCCCCATTAAGGACACCGGGGAGCTGTTTTTT. Protein product: CASSPIKDTGELFF.

This clonotype was counted ten times or more. The chain uses TRBV2 and TRBJ1-5, with 7 bases identical to TRBD1. The CDR3 totals 15 residues. The J segment lost 3 bases and the V segment lost 6 bases, leaving 8 bases of the junction unmatched. Germline loops: CDR1 SNHLY, CDR2 FYNNEI. CDR3 protein: CASRGGQYPNQPQHF. In DNA form, the CDR3 reads TGTGCCAGCAGGGGGGGACAGTATCCCAATCAGCCCCAGCATTTT. The whole variable domain, remainder taken from reference TRBV2 and TRBJ1-5, is EPEVTQTPSHQVTQMGQEVILRCVPISNHLYFYWYRQILGQKVEFLVSFYNNEISEKSEIFDDQFSVERPDGSNFTLKIRSTKLEDSAMYFCASRGGQYPNQPQHFGDGTRLSIL.

This clonotype was counted ten times or more. This chain uses TRBV10-3 with TRBJ2-3, with D possibly matching TRBD2 (6 bases). Germline lookup yields CDR1 ENHRY and CDR2 SYGVKD. The CDR3 consists of 12 residues. Trimming left V 6 bases short and J 5 bases short, with 9 bases between. For the CDR3, the DNA is TGTGCCATCAGGGGACTCCAAGATACGCAGTATTTT. Protein: CAIRGLQDTQYF.

This chain uses TRBV4-3 with TRBJ2-1; 8 bases map to TRBD1. V trimming: 1 base; J trimming: 2 bases; junction bases outside the gene matches: 1. The CDR3 runs to 15 residues. Germline values: CDR1 LGHNA, CDR2 YSLEER. Here the CDR3 reads CASSQGQGPYNEQFF. CDR3 in DNA: TGCGCCAGCAGCCAAGGACAGGGGCCCTACAATGAGCAGTTCTTC.

This clonotype was recorded at least ten times. This chain joins TRBV25-1 and TRBJ2-5, with D possibly called TRBD1 or TRBD2 (5 bases each). CDR3 length: 12 amino acids. Germline CDR1 reads MGHDK; CDR2 reads SYGVNS. V lost 6 bases and J lost 5, with 10 bases in between. The CDR3 spells CASREGQETQYF. The CDR3 DNA reads TGTGCCAGCAGAGAGGGGCAGGAGACCCAGTACTTC.

This clonotype was counted many times. V and J are TRBV18 and TRBJ1-4; 9 bases are shared with TRBD1. V gave up 2 bases and J gave up 6 bases; unmatched junction bases: 1. This CDR3 is 14 amino acids long. CDR1 KGHSH and CDR2 LQKENI come from the germline V gene. The CDR3 DNA is TGTGCCAGCTCACCAGGACAGGGGTATGAAAAACTGTTTTTT. It is translated as CASSPGQGYEKLFF.

This clonotype showed up many times. The CDR3, as DNA: TGTGCCAGCAGCCCCTCGGCCCCCACCAGTAGGTATCAGCCCCAGCATTTT. Translating gives CASSPSAPTSRYQPQHF. The chain is built from TRBV3-1 and TRBJ1-5; D is uncertain. The CDR3 totals 17 residues. Germline V gene sequence: CDR1 LGHDT, CDR2 YNNKEL (reference sequence). V dropped 4 bases and J dropped 5 bases, with 21 bases sitting between them.

The table lists this clonotype with many counts. This chain joins TRBV4-1 and TRBJ1-2; weak D call: TRBD1 (5 bases). V lost 2 bases, J lost 2 bases, and 15 bases lay in between. This CDR3 contains 16 residues. Germline CDR1 is MGHRA and CDR2 is YSYEKL. DNA of the CDR3: TGCGCCAGCAGCCAATTGCACGCAGGGCCCAACTATGGCTACACCTTC. Translation gives CASSQLHAGPNYGYTF.

This clonotype was picked up many times. V and J are TRBV12-3 or TRBV12-4 and TRBJ2-1, with D perhaps TRBD1 (6 bases). The V end was cut by 5 bases, the J end by 5 bases, with 16 bases between. The CDR3 spans 15 residues. The CDR3 DNA reads as TGTGCCAGCAGTACCCGGGGCAGGGGAAACAATGAGCAGTTCTTC. Translation gives CASSTRGRGNNEQFF.

This clonotype came up many times. This chain connects TRBV20-1 to TRBJ2-7; 7 bases map to TRBD2. The germline V gene has CDR1 DFQATT and CDR2 SNEGSKA (reference sequence). The ends lost 5 bases at V and 0 bases at J; junction bases unmatched: 1. The CDR3 is 12 residues long. The CDR3, as DNA: TGCAGTGCTCGCGGGGGCTCCTACGAGCAGTACTTC. Translated: CSARGGSYEQYF.

This clonotype was recorded at least ten times. The chain is built from TRBV4-1 and TRBJ1-4; no firm D call. This CDR3 has 17 amino acids. V was shortened by 0 bases and J by 0 bases, with 11 bases between the two germline ends. In germline, CDR1 is MGHRA, CDR2 YSYEKL. CDR3 DNA sequence: TGCGCCAGCAGCCAAGATCGATCCAAGTCAACTAATGAAAAACTGTTTTTT. This encodes CASSQDRSKSTNEKLFF.

Notes on this clonotype: A much more abundant neighbour one base away suggests this may be a read error. The genes are TRBV2 and TRBJ1-6; no clear D. The CDR3 runs to 14 residues. Germline V CDR1 and CDR2: SNHLY, FYNNEI. This CDR3 reads CASSEPGYNSPLDF. The DNA for the CDR3 is TGTGCCAGCAGTGAACCGGGGTATAATTCACCCCTCGACTTT.

The sample holds many counts of this clonotype. The chain links TRBV18 to TRBJ1-1; no clear D gene. CDR3 length: 12 residues. From germline, CDR1 is KGHSH and CDR2 LQKENI. V shed 1 base and J shed 4 bases, with 4 bases lying between them. The chain's CDR3 is CASSPRTTEAFF. Here the CDR3 DNA reads TGTGCCAGCTCACCACGGACCACTGAAGCTTTCTTT.

This clonotype was observed at least ten times. This CDR3 reads CASSLGGLAGGYSSYEQYF. The CDR3 coding sequence is TGTGCCAGCAGCTTAGGGGGACTAGCGGGGGGGTACAGCTCCTACGAGCAGTACTTC. The rearrangement joins TRBV11-2 to TRBJ2-7; TRBD2 matches at 16 bases. Germline V CDR1 and CDR2: SGHAT, FQNNGV. V dropped 1 base and J dropped 0; count of bases not matched to a gene: 6. There are 19 residues in the CDR3.

In this sample, this clonotype turned up a few times. The chain's CDR3 is CASSPAYSNQPQHF. The CDR3 bases are TGTGCCAGCAGTCCAGCCTATAGCAATCAGCCCCAGCATTTT. This chain joins TRBV6-5 and TRBJ1-5, with D unresolved. The CDR3 is 14 amino acids. Germline-derived CDR1 and CDR2 are MNHEY and SVGAGI. The V end was cut by 5 bases, the J end by 0 bases, with 8 bases between.

The sample holds a few counts of this clonotype. The V and J genes are TRBV7-6 and TRBJ2-2; 9 positions agree with TRBD2. The V gene end was trimmed by 1 base and the J gene end by 5 bases; junction bases not matched to a gene: 8. Germline V CDR1 and CDR2: SGHVS, FNYEAQ. The CDR3 is made up of 17 amino acids. This CDR3 is CASSLGVAGVRTGELFF. Here the CDR3 DNA reads TGTGCCAGCAGCTTAGGGGTAGCGGGAGTTCGAACCGGGGAGCTGTTTTTT.

The chain carries TRBV7-3 and TRBJ1-1; D gene unclear. Germline CDR1 and CDR2: SGHTA and FQGTGA. CDR3 length: 14 residues. V lost 3 bases and J lost 3, with 11 bases in between. The CDR3 nucleotides are TGTGCCAGCAGCTTTATGGCAATTTACACTGAAGCTTTCTTT. Residues: CASSFMAIYTEAFF. Full variable domain (outside the CDR3, taken from reference TRBV7-3 and TRBJ1-1): GAGVSQTPSNKVTEKGKYVELRCDPISGHTALYWYRQSLGQGPEFLIYFQGTGAADDSGLPNDRFFAVRPEGSVSTLKIQRTERGDSAVYLCASSFMAIYTEAFFGQGTRLTVV.

With regard to this clonotype: This may come from a read error, since a much larger clone is one base off. The genes are TRBV4-1 and TRBJ2-7; D is perhaps TRBD2 (6 bases). The germline V gene has CDR1 MGHRA and CDR2 YSYEKL. The length of the CDR3 is 14 residues. The CDR3 loop is CASSLGGQGYEQHF. For the CDR3, the DNA is TGCGCCAGCAGCCTCGGGGGTCAAGGGTACGAGCAGCACTTC.

This clonotype was seen ten or more times. The chain carries TRBV5-4 and TRBJ1-6, with no clear D. CDR1 and CDR2 (germline): SGHNT, YYREEE (reference sequence). The length of the CDR3 is 16 residues. V lost 5 bases and J 0 bases, leaving 12 bases between the germline ends. The CDR3 protein is CASSPDLSSYNSPLHF. For the CDR3, the DNA is TGTGCCAGCAGTCCCGATCTTAGCTCCTATAATTCACCCCTCCACTTT.

This clonotype was counted many times. This CDR3 is CAALAGHTDTQYF. CDR3 nucleotide sequence: TGTGCCGCTTTAGCGGGCCACACAGATACGCAGTATTTT. The chain has TRBV10-3 and TRBJ2-3; 7 bases match TRBD2. This CDR3 has 13 amino acids. Germline V gene sequence: CDR1 ENHRY, CDR2 SYGVKD. V was pared by 11 bases and J by 2 bases, with 7 bases of the junction left unmatched.

At least ten counts were recorded for this clonotype. The chain combines TRBV12-3 or TRBV12-4 with TRBJ1-1; D is ambiguous. The CDR3 totals 16 residues. V lost 0 bases, J lost 4 bases, and 15 bases lay in between. The CDR3 coding sequence is TGTGCCAGCAGTTTAGCGGCAGTTATTCCAATCACTGAAGCTTTCTTT. Amino acid sequence: CASSLAAVIPITEAFF.